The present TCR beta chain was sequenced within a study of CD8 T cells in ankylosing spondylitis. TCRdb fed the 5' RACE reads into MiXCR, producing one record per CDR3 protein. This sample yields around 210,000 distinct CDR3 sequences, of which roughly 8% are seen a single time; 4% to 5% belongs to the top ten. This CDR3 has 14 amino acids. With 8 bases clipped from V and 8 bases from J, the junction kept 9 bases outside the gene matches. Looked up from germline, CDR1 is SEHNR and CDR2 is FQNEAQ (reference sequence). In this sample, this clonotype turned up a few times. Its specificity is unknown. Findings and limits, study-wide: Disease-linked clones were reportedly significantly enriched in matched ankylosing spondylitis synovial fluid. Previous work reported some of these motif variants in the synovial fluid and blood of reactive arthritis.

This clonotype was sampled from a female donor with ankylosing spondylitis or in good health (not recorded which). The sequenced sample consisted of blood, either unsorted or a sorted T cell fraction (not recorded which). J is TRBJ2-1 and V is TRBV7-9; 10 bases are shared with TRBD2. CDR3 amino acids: CASPRLAGSDEQFF. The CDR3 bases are TGTGCCAGCCCGAGACTAGCGGGTAGTGATGAGCAGTTCTTC.